The 14 T cell receptor beta chains in this list originate from one sample, sequenced in a study of CD8 T cells in ankylosing spondylitis (dated by TCRdb to 2015 to 2018). Study-wide conclusions, independent of this receptor: A TCR beta motif made up of several highly homologous amino acid variants appeared to be characteristic of blood from ankylosing spondylitis patients.

Library preparation employed 5' RACE. TCRdb names Illumina HiSeq 2500 as the instrument used. TCRdb cleaned the public reads at Q25 with fastp, built clones with MiXCR and kept in-frame beta chains. Each CDR3 protein gets just one entry, which takes the most common genes and DNA from the rows behind it. In this sample the table shows roughly 350,000 distinct CDR3 sequences, 7% to 9% of which occur a single time. The top ten clones comprise roughly 15% of the sample. These receptors' antigens are unknown. Material for sequencing was blood, either unsorted or a sorted T cell fraction (not recorded which). The origin of the receptors is a male donor with ankylosing spondylitis.

This clonotype showed up just a few times. The CDR3 here is CASSLDRPTEAFF. The CDR3 nucleotides read TGTGCCAGCAGCCTCGACAGACCCACTGAAGCTTTCTTT. The J gene is TRBJ1-1, the V gene TRBV7-2; weak D call: TRBD1 (5 bases). The CDR3 runs to 13 residues. Germline loops: CDR1 SGHTA, CDR2 FQGNSA. Trimming removed 5 bases at V and 4 bases at J, with 11 bases between.

The chain couples TRBV20-1 to TRBJ2-7; 8 positions agree with TRBD1. Germline V gives CDR1 DFQATT, CDR2 SNEGSKA (reference sequence). The length of the CDR3 is 13 residues. J lost 2 bases, V lost 6 bases, and 6 bases had no gene match. The CDR3 here is CSAQGQGTYEQYF. The CDR3 bases are TGCAGTGCCCAAGGACAGGGTACCTACGAGCAGTACTTC.

This clonotype appeared many times. The chain recombines TRBV29-1 with TRBJ2-6; tentative D call: TRBD2 (7 bases). The V gene's germline CDR1 is SQVTM and CDR2 ANQGSEA. There are 18 residues in the CDR3. Trimming stripped 4 bases from V and 0 bases from J, with 19 bases between. The CDR3 is CSVADRWGGYSGANVLTF. CDR3 coding DNA: TGCAGCGTTGCTGACCGTTGGGGGGGCTACTCTGGGGCCAACGTCCTGACTTTC.

The J gene is TRBJ2-2, the V gene TRBV4-1; perhaps TRBD1 as D (5 bases). The V gene lost 1 base and the J gene lost 3 bases, with 12 bases spanning the gap. Germline assignment: CDR1 MGHRA and CDR2 YSYEKL. The CDR3 is 16 residues long. Here the CDR3 reads CASSQARGRHTGELFF. For the CDR3, the DNA is TGCGCCAGCAGCCAAGCAAGGGGCCGTCACACCGGGGAGCTGTTTTTT.

The rearrangement links TRBV12-5 to TRBJ1-1, with unresolved D. Germline V gene sequence: CDR1 LGHNT, CDR2 FRNRAP. V lost 1 base to trimming and J lost 3 bases, with 6 bases between them. The CDR3 is 13 amino acids. Written as DNA, the CDR3 is TGTGCTAGTGGTTTGGGTGGGTACACTGAAGCTTTCTTT. Its translation: CASGLGGYTEAFF.

This clonotype was observed a few times. The gene calls are TRBV4-3 and TRBJ1-2; D may be TRBD1 (5 bases). Trimming stripped 3 bases from V and 3 bases from J, with 17 bases between. The germline CDR1 and CDR2 sequences are LGHNA and YSLEER. The CDR3 is 16 amino acids. The CDR3 spells CASSHLTGTADYGYTF. The CDR3 DNA reads as TGCGCCAGCAGCCATCTAACCGGGACCGCGGACTATGGCTACACCTTC.

This clonotype was counted a few times. This sequence joins TRBV24-1 and TRBJ2-1, with 11 bases matching TRBD2. This CDR3 comprises 16 residues. Germline V gives CDR1 KGHDR, CDR2 SFDVKD. V was clipped by 3 bases and J by 2 bases; unmatched bases: 2. The CDR3 is CATSDQLAGAYNEQFF. The CDR3 nucleotides read TGTGCCACCAGTGATCAACTAGCGGGAGCCTACAATGAGCAGTTCTTC.

This clonotype was seen only a few times. V usage is TRBV29-1 and J usage is TRBJ2-1, with 7 positions matching TRBD1. Germline trimming cut 4 bases from V and 5 bases from J; bases unmatched to any gene: 2. The CDR3 contains 12 residues. Germline V gene lookup returns CDR1 SQVTM and CDR2 ANQGSEA. In DNA form, the CDR3 reads TGCAGCGTTGGCAGGGGGAACAATGAGCAGTTCTTC. Its protein product is CSVGRGNNEQFF.

Turning to this clonotype: This may be a read error: a much more frequent sequence differs by one nucleotide. The conserved phenylalanine or tryptophan normally closing the CDR3 is absent here, so this likely arose from a read error. This CDR3 reads CASSQDLGAGDYGYTL. The CDR3 bases are TGTGCCAGCAGCCAAGATTTGGGGGCCGGGGACTATGGCTACACCCTC. The chain recombines TRBV4-2 with TRBJ1-2, with TRBD1 as a possible D gene (6 bases). This CDR3 region has 16 residues. The germline CDR1 and CDR2 sequences are LGHNA and YNFKEQ. The germline V and J ends were trimmed by 0 bases and 3 bases, with 14 bases remaining between them.

This clonotype was observed many times. V and J are TRBV24-1 and TRBJ2-3; 8 bases align to TRBD2. Trimming took 4 bases from V and 1 from J; bases not matched to a gene: 3. The CDR3 loop spans 15 amino acids. Germline CDR1 KGHDR, CDR2 SFDVKD. CDR3 in amino acids: CATSDLREGTDTQYF. The DNA for the CDR3 is TGTGCCACCAGTGACCTGCGGGAGGGCACAGATACGCAGTATTTT.

In this sample, this clonotype turned up a few times. The rearrangement joins TRBV5-1 to TRBJ1-1; TRBD1 aligns across 11 bases. V dropped 0 bases and J dropped 4; count of bases not matched to a gene: 5. The length of the CDR3 is 16 residues. Germline CDR1 and CDR2: SGHRS and YFSETQ. The CDR3 bases are TGCGCCAGCAGCTTGGGGACAGGGGGCTCGGGCACTGAAGCTTTCTTT. Protein product: CASSLGTGGSGTEAFF.

The chain links TRBV20-1 to TRBJ1-1, with D tentatively TRBD1 (5 bases). V was cut by 6 bases and J by 0 bases, with 14 bases left in between. CDR3 length equals 14 residues. Germline CDR1 reads DFQATT; CDR2 reads SNEGSKA (reference sequence). The CDR3 loop reads CSAFGGRMNTEAFF. Written as DNA, the CDR3 is TGCAGTGCATTTGGGGGACGGATGAACACTGAAGCTTTCTTT.

The chain links TRBV14 to TRBJ2-5; D possibly corresponds to TRBD1 (5 bases). CDR1 is SGHDN, CDR2 FVKESK, per germline. This CDR3 comprises 13 residues. V lost 1 base to trimming and J lost 7 bases, with 10 bases between them. In DNA, the CDR3 is TGTGCCAGCAGCCAAGCTAGGGGTGGGACCCAGTACTTC. It codes for CASSQARGGTQYF. Variable domain in full (rest from reference TRBV14 and TRBJ2-5): EAGVTQFPSHSVIEKGQTVTLRCDPISGHDNLYWYRRVMGKEIKFLLHFVKESKQDESGMPNNRFLAERTGGTYSTLKVQPAELEDSGVYFCASSQARGGTQYFGPGTRLLVL.

The V and J genes are TRBV7-9 and TRBJ2-5; TRBD2 aligns across 12 bases. V lost 5 bases and J lost 1; bases outside the gene matches: 5. CDR3 length equals 16 residues. Per germline, CDR1 SEHNR and CDR2 FQNEAQ (reference sequence). This CDR3 reads CASSGRTSGTQETQYF. CDR3 in DNA: TGTGCCAGCAGCGGGCGGACTAGCGGGACCCAAGAGACCCAGTACTTC.